These 3 T cell receptor beta chains were all obtained from the same sample, sequenced in a study of T cell responses to AZD1222 COVID-19 vaccine. Repertoires were generated with immunoSEQ multiplex PCR, while TCRdb's copy carries only in-frame clones and drops some. The sample has around 100,000 clones, about 92% seen once. The specimen comprised peripheral blood, sampled on day 0 of AZD1222 vaccination. The receptor set was obtained from an adult in good health.

This rearrangement joins TRBV12-3 or TRBV12-4 to TRBJ1-1; a weak D match, TRBD1 (5 bases). There are 13 residues in the CDR3. The ends were cut back, 6 bases at V and 1 base at J, with 9 bases in the middle. The CDR3 loop is CASSLGGNTEAFF. In nucleotides, the CDR3 is TGTGCCAGCAGCCTCGGGGGGAACACTGAAGCTTTCTTT.

Remarks on this clone: One end of the junction is discordant with germline, which a read error may explain. The V call is TRBV11-2, the J call TRBJ2-5; D is perhaps TRBD1 (5 bases). Germline CDR1 and CDR2: SGHAT and FQNNGV. There are 13 residues in the CDR3. CDR3 loop: CASSLDGWGPENF. For the CDR3, the DNA is TGTGCCAGCAGCTTAGATGGGTGGGGCCCGGAGAACTTC.

The chain carries TRBV29-1 and TRBJ2-1; no definite D call. V lost 3 bases to trimming and J lost 4 bases, with 22 bases between them. The CDR3 runs 17 residues. Germline assignment: CDR1 SQVTM and CDR2 ANQGSEA. The CDR3 DNA sequence: TGCAGCGTTGACGCCCCCTCCCAAGGGCAGAAATACAATGAGCAGTTCTTC. Amino acids: CSVDAPSQGQKYNEQFF.